This T cell receptor beta chain was recovered during a study of blood T cell repertoires in COVID-19. Study-wide background: Acute and convalescent COVID-19 specimens originated in the United States, Italy and Spain. PBMCs, B-cell-depleted T cells, or T cells provided the cDNA or gDNA that made up the material.

Germline values: CDR1 LNHDA, CDR2 SQIVND (reference sequence). The CDR3 runs to 13 residues. Trimming cost V 4 bases and J 2 bases, with 9 bases left between them. Methods used by the authors: Using reference gene primer amplification, nucleated cell counts were estimated. Assay used: immunoSEQ multiplex PCR; TCRdb lists only in-frame clones, some missing. The V and J calls and clone size are taken from that table; D and trimming were inferred from the DNA. The sample shows 170,000 or so clones, more than 85% of them seen only once. The Seattle patients, enrolled during active infection, were followed longitudinally.

The TCR sequence derives from a man between 60 and 75 years old with COVID-19, enrolled during active disease. V usage is TRBV19 and J usage is TRBJ2-7, with D possibly TRBD1 on 5 matching bases. Specimen: peripheral blood. CDR3 sequence reads: CASSTGRAYEQYF. CDR3 DNA: TGTGCCAGTAGTACGGGCAGGGCCTACGAGCAGTACTTC.